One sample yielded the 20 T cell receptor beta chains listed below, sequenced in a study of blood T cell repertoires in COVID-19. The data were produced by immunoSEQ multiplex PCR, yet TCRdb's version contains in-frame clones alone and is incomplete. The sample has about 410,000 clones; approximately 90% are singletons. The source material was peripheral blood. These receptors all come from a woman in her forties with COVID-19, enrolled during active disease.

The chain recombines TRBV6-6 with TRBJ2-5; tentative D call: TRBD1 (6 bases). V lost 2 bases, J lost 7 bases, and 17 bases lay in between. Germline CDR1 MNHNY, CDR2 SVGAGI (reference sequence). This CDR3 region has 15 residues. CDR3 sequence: CASSYSLAPQGTQYF. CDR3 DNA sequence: TGTGCCAGCAGTTACAGTCTGGCCCCACAGGGGACCCAGTACTTC.

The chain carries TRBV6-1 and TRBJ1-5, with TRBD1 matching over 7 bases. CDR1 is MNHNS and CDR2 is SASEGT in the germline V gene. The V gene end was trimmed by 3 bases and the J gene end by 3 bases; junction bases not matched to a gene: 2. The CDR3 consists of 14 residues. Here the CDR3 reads CASSEGQYNQPQHF. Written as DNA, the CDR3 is TGTGCCAGCAGTGAGGGACAGTACAATCAGCCCCAGCATTTT.

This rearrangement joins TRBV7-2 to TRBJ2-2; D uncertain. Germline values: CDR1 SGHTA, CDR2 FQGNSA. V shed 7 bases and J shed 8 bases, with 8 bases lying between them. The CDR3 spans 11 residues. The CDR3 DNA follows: TGTGCCAGCAACCGGTGGGGGGAGCTGTTTTTT. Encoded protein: CASNRWGELFF.

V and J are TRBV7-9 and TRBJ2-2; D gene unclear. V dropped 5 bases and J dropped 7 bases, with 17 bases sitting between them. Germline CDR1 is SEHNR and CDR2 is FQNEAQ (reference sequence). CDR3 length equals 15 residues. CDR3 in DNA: TGTGCCAGCAGCCGGATCGCTAGGTCGGGCGGGGAGCTGTTTTTT. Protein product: CASSRIARSGGELFF.

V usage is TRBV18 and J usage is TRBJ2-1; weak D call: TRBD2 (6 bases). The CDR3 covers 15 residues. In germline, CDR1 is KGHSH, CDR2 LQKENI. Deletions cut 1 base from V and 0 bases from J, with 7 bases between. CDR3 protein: CASSPLADSYNEQFF. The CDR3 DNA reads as TGTGCCAGCTCACCACTAGCGGACTCCTACAATGAGCAGTTCTTC. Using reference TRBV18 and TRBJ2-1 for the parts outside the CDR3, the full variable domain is NAGVMQNPRHLVRRRGQEARLRCSPMKGHSHVYWYRQLPEEGLKFMVYLQKENIIDESGMPKERFSAEFPKEGPSILRIQQVVRGDSAAYFCASSPLADSYNEQFFGPGTRLTVL.

CDR3 sequence (DNA): TGTGCCACGGGGACAGGGGGCACCGGGGAGCTGTTTTTT. Translating it yields CATGTGGTGELFF. J is TRBJ2-2 and V is TRBV24-1; 11 positions match TRBD1. This CDR3 has 13 residues. CDR1 is KGHDR and CDR2 is SFDVKD in the germline V gene. V lost 10 bases and J lost 4; bases outside the gene matches: 1.

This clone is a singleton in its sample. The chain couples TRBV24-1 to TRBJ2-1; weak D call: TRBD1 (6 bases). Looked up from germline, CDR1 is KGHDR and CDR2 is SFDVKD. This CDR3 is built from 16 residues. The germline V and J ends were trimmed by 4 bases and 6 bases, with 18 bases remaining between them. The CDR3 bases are TGTGCCACCAGTGACCCCGGGACACGAGGATTCAATGAGCAGTTCTTC. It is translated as CATSDPGTRGFNEQFF.

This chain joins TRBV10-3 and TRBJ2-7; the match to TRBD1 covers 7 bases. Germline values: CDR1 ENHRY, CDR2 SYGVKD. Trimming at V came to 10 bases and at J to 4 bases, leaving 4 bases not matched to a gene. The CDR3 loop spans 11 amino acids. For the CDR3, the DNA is TGTGCCACCGGACAGGCATACGAGCAGTACTTC. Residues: CATGQAYEQYF.

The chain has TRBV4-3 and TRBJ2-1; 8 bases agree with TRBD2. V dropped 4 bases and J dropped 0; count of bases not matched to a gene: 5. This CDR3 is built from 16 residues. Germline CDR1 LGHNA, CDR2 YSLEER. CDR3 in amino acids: CASSLRTSRSYNEQFF. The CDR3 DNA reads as TGCGCCAGCAGCCTTCGGACTAGCCGCTCCTACAATGAGCAGTTCTTC.

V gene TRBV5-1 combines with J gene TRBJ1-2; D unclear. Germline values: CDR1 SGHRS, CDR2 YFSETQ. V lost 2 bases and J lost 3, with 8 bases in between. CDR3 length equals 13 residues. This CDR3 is CASSFRVDYGYTF. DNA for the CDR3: TGCGCCAGCAGCTTCCGCGTGGACTATGGCTACACCTTC.

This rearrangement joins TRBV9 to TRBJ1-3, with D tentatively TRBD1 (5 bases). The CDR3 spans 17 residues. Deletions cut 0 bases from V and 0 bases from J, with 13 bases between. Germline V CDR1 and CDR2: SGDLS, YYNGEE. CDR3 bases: TGTGCCAGCAGCGTAGCTTCTAACAGGCCCTCTGGAAACACCATATATTTT. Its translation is CASSVASNRPSGNTIYF.

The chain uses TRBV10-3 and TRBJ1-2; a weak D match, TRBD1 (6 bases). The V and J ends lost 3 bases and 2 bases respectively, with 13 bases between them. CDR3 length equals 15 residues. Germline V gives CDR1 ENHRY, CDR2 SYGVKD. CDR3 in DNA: TGTGCCATCAGTGATGGCAGGGGTTCCAACTATGGCTACACCTTC. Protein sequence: CAISDGRGSNYGYTF.

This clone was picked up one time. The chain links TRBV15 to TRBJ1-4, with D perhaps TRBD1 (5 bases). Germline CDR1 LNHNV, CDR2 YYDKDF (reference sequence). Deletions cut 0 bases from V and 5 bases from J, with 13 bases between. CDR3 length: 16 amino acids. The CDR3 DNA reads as TGTGCCACCAGCAGAGATCGAGGCAGGGCCAATGAAAAACTGTTTTTT. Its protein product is CATSRDRGRANEKLFF. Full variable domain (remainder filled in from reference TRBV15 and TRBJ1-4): DAMVIQNPRYQVTQFGKPVTLSCSQTLNHNVMYWYQQKSSQAPKLLFHYYDKDFNNEADTPDNFQSRRPNTSFCFLDIRSPGLGDTAMYLCATSRDRGRANEKLFFGSGTQLSVL.

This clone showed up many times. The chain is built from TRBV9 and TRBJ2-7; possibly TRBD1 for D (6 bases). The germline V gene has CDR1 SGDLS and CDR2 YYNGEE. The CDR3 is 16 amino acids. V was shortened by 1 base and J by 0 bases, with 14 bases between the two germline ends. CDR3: CASSVSPSGDSYEQYF. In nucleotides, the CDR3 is TGTGCCAGCAGCGTAAGCCCCTCAGGGGACTCCTACGAGCAGTACTTC.

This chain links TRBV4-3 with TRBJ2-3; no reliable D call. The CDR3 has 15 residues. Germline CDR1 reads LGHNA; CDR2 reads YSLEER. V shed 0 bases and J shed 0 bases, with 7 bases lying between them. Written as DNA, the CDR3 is TGCGCCAGCAGCCAAGAGAGGTGGAGCACAGATACGCAGTATTTT. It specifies CASSQERWSTDTQYF.

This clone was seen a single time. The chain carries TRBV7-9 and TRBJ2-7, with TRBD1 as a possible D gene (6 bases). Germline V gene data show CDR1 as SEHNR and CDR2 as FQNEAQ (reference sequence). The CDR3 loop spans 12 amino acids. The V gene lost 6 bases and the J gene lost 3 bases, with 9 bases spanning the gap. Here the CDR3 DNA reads TGTGCCAGCAGTGGGGGCAACTACGAGCAGTACTTC. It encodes CASSGGNYEQYF.

CDR3 residues: CASSFRQVGNTEAFF. CDR3 sequence (DNA): TGTGCCAGCAGCTTTAGACAGGTTGGGAACACTGAAGCTTTCTTT. The V call is TRBV7-8, the J call TRBJ1-1, with D perhaps matching TRBD1 (6 bases). Trimming took off 3 bases at V and 1 base at J, with 12 bases between the two ends. The germline gives CDR1 SGHVS, CDR2 FQNEAQ. The CDR3 has 15 amino acids.

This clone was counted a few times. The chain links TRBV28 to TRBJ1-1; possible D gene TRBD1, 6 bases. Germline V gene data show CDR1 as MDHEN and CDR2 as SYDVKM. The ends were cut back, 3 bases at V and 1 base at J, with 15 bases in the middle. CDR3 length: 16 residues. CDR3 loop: CASSFSLQGRNTEAFF. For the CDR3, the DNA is TGTGCCAGCAGTTTTTCTTTGCAGGGGCGGAACACTGAAGCTTTCTTT. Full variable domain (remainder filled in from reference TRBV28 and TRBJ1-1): DVKVTQSSRYLVKRTGEKVFLECVQDMDHENMFWYRQDPGLGLRLIYFSYDVKMKEKGDIPEGYSVSREKKERFSLILESASTNQTSMYLCASSFSLQGRNTEAFFGQGTRLTVV.

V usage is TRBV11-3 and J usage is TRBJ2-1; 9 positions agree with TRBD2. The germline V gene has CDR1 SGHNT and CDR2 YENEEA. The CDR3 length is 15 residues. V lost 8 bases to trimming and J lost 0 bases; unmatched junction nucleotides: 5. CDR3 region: CASAQRGDSYNEQFF. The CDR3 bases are TGTGCCAGCGCTCAGCGGGGGGACTCCTACAATGAGCAGTTCTTC. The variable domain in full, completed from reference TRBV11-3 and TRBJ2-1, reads EAGVVQSPRYKIIEKKQPVAFWCNPISGHNTLYWYLQNLGQGPELLIRYENEEAVDDSQLPKDRFSAERLKGVDSTLKIQPAELGDSAVYLCASAQRGDSYNEQFFGPGTRLTVL.

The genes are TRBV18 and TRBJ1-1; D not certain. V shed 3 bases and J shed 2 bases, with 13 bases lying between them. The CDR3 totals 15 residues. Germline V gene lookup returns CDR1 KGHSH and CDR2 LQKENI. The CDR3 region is CASSPRRGFNTEAFF. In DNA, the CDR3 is TGTGCCAGCTCACCCAGGCGGGGTTTTAACACTGAAGCTTTCTTT. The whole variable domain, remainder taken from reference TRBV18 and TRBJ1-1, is NAGVMQNPRHLVRRRGQEARLRCSPMKGHSHVYWYRQLPEEGLKFMVYLQKENIIDESGMPKERFSAEFPKEGPSILRIQQVVRGDSAAYFCASSPRRGFNTEAFFGQGTRLTVV.